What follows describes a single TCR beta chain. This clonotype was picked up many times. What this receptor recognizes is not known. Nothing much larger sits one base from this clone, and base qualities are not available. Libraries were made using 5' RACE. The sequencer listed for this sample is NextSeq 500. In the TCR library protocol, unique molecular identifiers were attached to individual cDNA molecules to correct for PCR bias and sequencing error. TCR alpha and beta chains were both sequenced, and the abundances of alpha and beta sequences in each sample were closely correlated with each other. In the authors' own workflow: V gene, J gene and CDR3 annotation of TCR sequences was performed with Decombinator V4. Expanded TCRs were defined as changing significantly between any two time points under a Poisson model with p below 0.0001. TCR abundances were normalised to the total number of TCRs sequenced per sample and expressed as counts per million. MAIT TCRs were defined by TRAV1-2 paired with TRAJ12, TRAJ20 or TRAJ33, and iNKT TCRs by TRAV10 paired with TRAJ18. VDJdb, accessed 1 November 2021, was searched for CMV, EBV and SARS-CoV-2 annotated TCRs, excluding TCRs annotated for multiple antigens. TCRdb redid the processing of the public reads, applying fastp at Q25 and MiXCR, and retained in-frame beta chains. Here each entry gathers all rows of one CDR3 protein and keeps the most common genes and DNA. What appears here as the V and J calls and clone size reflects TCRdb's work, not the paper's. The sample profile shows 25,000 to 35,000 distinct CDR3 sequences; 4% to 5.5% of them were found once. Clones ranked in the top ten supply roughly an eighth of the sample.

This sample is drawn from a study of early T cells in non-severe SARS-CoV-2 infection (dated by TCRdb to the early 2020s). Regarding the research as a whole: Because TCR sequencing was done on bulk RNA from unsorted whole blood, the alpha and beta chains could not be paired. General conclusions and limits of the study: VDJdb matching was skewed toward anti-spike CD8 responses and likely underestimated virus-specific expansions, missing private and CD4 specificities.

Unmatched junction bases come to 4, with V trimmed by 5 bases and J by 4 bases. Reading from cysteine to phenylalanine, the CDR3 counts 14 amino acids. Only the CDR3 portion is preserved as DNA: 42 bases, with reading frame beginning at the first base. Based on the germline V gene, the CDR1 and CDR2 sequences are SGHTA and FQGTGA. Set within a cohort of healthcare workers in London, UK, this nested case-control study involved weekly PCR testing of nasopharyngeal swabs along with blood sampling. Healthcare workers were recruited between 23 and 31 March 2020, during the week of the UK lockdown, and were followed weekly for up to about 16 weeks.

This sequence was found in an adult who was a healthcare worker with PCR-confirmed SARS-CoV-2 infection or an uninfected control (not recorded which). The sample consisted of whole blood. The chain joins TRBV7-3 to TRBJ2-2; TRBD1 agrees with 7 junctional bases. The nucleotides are TGTGCCAGCAGCCGACAGGGCGGCACCGGGGAGCTGTTTTTT. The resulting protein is CASSRQGGTGELFF.